Listed below are T cell receptor beta chains from one sample, sequenced in a study of precursors of human CD4 cytotoxic T cells. MiXCR, applied by TCRdb to the reads, yields one record per CDR3 protein. Altogether 790 or so distinct CDR3 sequences are present, roughly 13% being singletons, with the ten largest covering around 7.5%. The sequenced sample was memory CD4+ T cells from blood (PBMCs). These receptors all stem from a human donor in good health. Each CDR3 is given with its conserved first and last residue. Each record gives: J gene, D gene, clone size, V gene, CDR3 DNA, CDR3 protein. The D gene is left open where the match is weak. The size of a clone is reported for some rows only, either as once, few or many, or as a class for expanded clones.

TRBJ2-2 . large TRBV12-3/TRBV12-4 TGTGCCAGCAGTTCACAGGCGAACACCGGGGAGCTGTTTTTT CASSSQANTGELFF
TRBJ1-6 . large TRBV12-3/TRBV12-4 TGTGCCAGCAGTTCCTCCCTCGGGACAAATAATTCACCCCTCCACTTT CASSSSLGTNNSPLHF
TRBJ1-2 TRBD1 . TRBV15 TGTGCCACCAGCGCCGCGACAGGGGGCTACGGCTACACCTTC CATSAATGGYGYTF
TRBJ2-3 . few TRBV5-1 TGCGCCAGCAGCTTGCGACAGATAAGCACAGATACGCAGTATTTT CASSLRQISTDTQYF
TRBJ2-1 TRBD2 large TRBV6-2/TRBV6-3 TGTGCCAGCAGACTACTAGCGGGAGGATCCAATGAGCAGTTCTTC CASRLLAGGSNEQFF
TRBJ2-7 . . TRBV14 TGTGCCAGCAGCCAAGACAGGACCTACGAGCAGTACTTC CASSQDRTYEQYF
TRBJ1-1 . few TRBV28 TGTGCCAGCAGTTTAAAGAACACTGAAGCTTTCTTT CASSLKNTEAFF
TRBJ2-2 TRBD2 . TRBV5-1 TGCGCCAGCAGCCATGCGGGAGTCACCGGGGAGCTGTTTTTT CASSHAGVTGELFF
TRBJ1-1 TRBD1 few TRBV11-2 TGTGCCAGCAGCTTAAGGGACAGGGGGCCTAACACTGAAGCTTTCTTT CASSLRDRGPNTEAFF
TRBJ2-5 . large TRBV2 TGTGCCAGCAGTGAGGGCCGTCAAGGGGAGACCCAGTACTTC CASSEGRQGETQYF
TRBJ1-3 . large TRBV18 TGTGCCAGCTCACCAGGACAGAGCTCTGGAAACACCATATATTTT CASSPGQSSGNTIYF
TRBJ1-1 TRBD1 large TRBV29-1 TGCAGCGTTGGGGACAGACCCATGAACACTGAAGCTTTCTTT CSVGDRPMNTEAFF
TRBJ2-3 . . TRBV5-1 TGCGCCAGCAGCTTGGGGCTACAAGCACGGGAGCAGTATTTT CASSLGLQAREQYF
TRBJ1-2 TRBD1 few TRBV29-1 TGCAGCGTTGCCCAGGGACAGCAAGCTAACTATGGCTACACCTTC CSVAQGQQANYGYTF
TRBJ1-1 . large TRBV27 TGTGCCAGCAGTTCAACCCCGACAGGCAGAAACACTGAAGCTTTCTTT CASSSTPTGRNTEAFF
TRBJ2-1 TRBD1 . TRBV24-1 TGTGCCACCAGTGATGTTTCCGGGACAGTGAGGAATGAGCAGTTCTTC CATSDVSGTVRNEQFF
TRBJ1-2 . large TRBV7-2 TGTGCCAGCAGCTCCCCAATGGCGGGGGGCAATGGCTACACCTTC CASSSPMAGGNGYTF
TRBJ2-3 . large TRBV6-5 TGTGCCAGCAACGACATCAACACAGATACGCAGTATTTT CASNDINTDTQYF
TRBJ1-5 TRBD1 few TRBV2 TGTGCCAGCAGGCCCGGGACAGGGAATCAGCCCCAGCATTTT CASRPGTGNQPQHF
TRBJ2-2 TRBD1 . TRBV29-1 TGCAGCGTGGGACAGGGTTCGGGTAGGGAGCTGTTTTTT CSVGQGSGRELFF
TRBJ2-5 TRBD2 . TRBV20-1 TGCAGTGCTAGCCTGACTAGCGGCCAAGAGACCCAGTACTTC CSASLTSGQETQYF
TRBJ2-2 . . TRBV9 TGTGCCAGCAGCGTAGGAATGAATGGGGGGACAGTGAACACCGGGGAGCTGTTTTTT CASSVGMNGGTVNTGELFF
TRBJ1-6 . few TRBV27 TGTGCCAGCAGTTTAGCAGAGAACTCCTATAATTCACCCCTCCACTTT CASSLAENSYNSPLHF
TRBJ2-3 . few TRBV29-1 TGCAGCGTTGGCGGGGCGGGCACAGATACGCAGTATTTT CSVGGAGTDTQYF
TRBJ2-5 . . TRBV5-5 TGTGCCAGCAGCTCTCAGGGAAGCGTCCAAGAGACCCAGTACTTC CASSSQGSVQETQYF
TRBJ2-3 . few TRBV19 TGTGCCAGTAGTATCTCACAGGGATTCGGTCCAGATACGCAGTATTTT CASSISQGFGPDTQYF
TRBJ2-7 . large TRBV29-1 TGCAGCGCTAGACCCGGGGCCTCCTACGAGCAGTACTTC CSARPGASYEQYF
TRBJ2-2 TRBD2 few TRBV5-1 TGCGCCAGCTCCCGGAGCGGGGGGACTGCGAACACCGGGGAGCTGTTTTTT CASSRSGGTANTGELFF
TRBJ1-1 . few TRBV7-9 TGTGCCAGCAGCTTAACCCCCTCAGGGACTGAAGCTTTCTTT CASSLTPSGTEAFF
TRBJ2-1 TRBD2 . TRBV24-1 TGTGCCACCAGTGATCCTAGCGGGGGGGTGGACAATGAGCAGTTCTTC CATSDPSGGVDNEQFF
TRBJ2-1 . few TRBV12-3/TRBV12-4 TGTGCCAGCAGCTTCCGTATCGGGGCTCTCTCCTACAATGAGCAGTTCTTC CASSFRIGALSYNEQFF
TRBJ1-1 . large TRBV6-6 TGTGCCAGCAGTTACGGAAGGGTGGGGACGGCTGAAGCTTTCTTT CASSYGRVGTAEAFF
TRBJ2-5 . few TRBV11-3 TGTGCCAGCAGCTCAGGGAATTCCGCGACCCAGTACTTC CASSSGNSATQYF
TRBJ1-4 TRBD1 large TRBV20-1 TGCAGTGCACGACAGGGGGCGGGATTCCTTAGTGAAAAACTGTTTTTT CSARQGAGFLSEKLFF
TRBJ1-4 TRBD1 large TRBV5-1 TGCGCCAGCAGCCGAGAGGGACAGGGGGCTGCTAATGAAAAACTGTTTTTT CASSREGQGAANEKLFF
TRBJ2-5 TRBD2 few TRBV29-1 TGCAGCGTCCCTGCGGGACTATCAGAGACCCAGTACTTC CSVPAGLSETQYF
TRBJ2-5 . . TRBV2 TGTGCCAGCAGTGAGGCCGGGACCAACCAAGAGACCCAGTACTTC CASSEAGTNQETQYF
TRBJ2-5 . few TRBV4-2 TGTGCCAGCAGCCAAGATTGGCAGGGAGAGACCCAGTACTTC CASSQDWQGETQYF
TRBJ2-2 . large TRBV21-1 TGTGCCAGCAGCCAGCCCTTAAGGGGGGCGCCGAACGGGGAGCTGTTTTTT CASSQPLRGAPNGELFF
TRBJ1-2 . . TRBV18 TGTGCCAGCTCGCAAGCCGCAGGGCCTCAAGGCGGCTACACCTTC CASSQAAGPQGGYTF
TRBJ2-3 . large TRBV20-1 TGCAGTGCTACCATCACAGATACGCAGTATTTT CSATITDTQYF
TRBJ2-7 . . TRBV7-9 TGTGCCAGCAGCTTTGCTAGCGCCTACGAGCAGTACTTC CASSFASAYEQYF
TRBJ2-3 . . TRBV12-3/TRBV12-4 TGTGCCAGCAGTTTATTGGGAGATACGCAGTATTTT CASSLLGDTQYF
TRBJ2-3 TRBD2 . TRBV2 TGTGCCACTTGGAGTAGCGGGGGGATGGCCACAGATACGCAGTATTTT CATWSSGGMATDTQYF
TRBJ2-3 TRBD2 large TRBV20-1 TGCAGTGCCGAGTTAGCGGGAAGTACAGATACGCAGTATTTT CSAELAGSTDTQYF
TRBJ2-5 . . TRBV7-2 TGTGCCAGCAACTTATTGGGCAGAGAGACCCAGTACTTC CASNLLGRETQYF
TRBJ1-4 . large TRBV2 TGTGCCAGCAGAACCGGGCCCACGGGGGAAAAACTGTTTTTT CASRTGPTGEKLFF
TRBJ2-5 . . TRBV24-1 TGTGCCACCAGTCAAGGGGCCGAGACCCAGTACTTC CATSQGAETQYF
TRBJ1-1 TRBD1 large TRBV5-1 TGCGCCAGCAGCCCCCGCGAGGGGGCAGGTAACACTGAAGCTTTCTTT CASSPREGAGNTEAFF
TRBJ1-2 TRBD1 few TRBV30 TGTGCCTGGAGCCCTACCCCCACAGGGGTGAGGGGCTACACCTTC CAWSPTPTGVRGYTF
TRBJ1-2 . . TRBV5-1 TGCGCCAGCAGCTTGGACAGTTCCAACTATGGCTACACCTTC CASSLDSSNYGYTF
TRBJ2-7 . few TRBV18 TGTGCCAGCTCACCACCGGGGGCGGGAGTTTTGTACGAGCAGTACTTC CASSPPGAGVLYEQYF
TRBJ2-3 . large TRBV5-1 TGCGCCAGCAGCTTGGAGGGCGGGACAGATACGCAGTATTTT CASSLEGGTDTQYF
TRBJ2-7 . few TRBV20-1 TGCAGTGTTTTGACAAGTTCCTACGAGCAGTACTTC CSVLTSSYEQYF
TRBJ2-7 TRBD1 few TRBV5-6 TGTGCCAGCGGCCTGTGGTACACCGGACAGGCCTACGAGCAGTACTTC CASGLWYTGQAYEQYF